This T cell receptor beta chain was observed in a study of control samples from healthy donors and cancer patients. Sequenced by immunoSEQ multiplex PCR; TCRdb stores in-frame clones only, minus some. The repertoire has tens of thousands of clones, approximately 93% of them found once; the top ten carry over 0.95%. The germline V gene encodes CDR1 LGHDT and CDR2 YNNKEL (reference sequence). Trimming shortened V by 1 base and J by 4 bases, and 7 bases separated the two germline ends. There are 13 residues in the CDR3. The sequence was collected from a woman aged 35 to 49 with lung cancer. This chain links TRBV3-1 (or the pseudogene TRBV3-2) with TRBJ1-2, with D perhaps TRBD1 (5 bases). Input material: PBMCs. CDR3 amino acids: CASSQGGVYGYTF. In DNA, the CDR3 is TGTGCCAGCAGCCAAGGAGGGGTCTATGGCTACACCTTC.